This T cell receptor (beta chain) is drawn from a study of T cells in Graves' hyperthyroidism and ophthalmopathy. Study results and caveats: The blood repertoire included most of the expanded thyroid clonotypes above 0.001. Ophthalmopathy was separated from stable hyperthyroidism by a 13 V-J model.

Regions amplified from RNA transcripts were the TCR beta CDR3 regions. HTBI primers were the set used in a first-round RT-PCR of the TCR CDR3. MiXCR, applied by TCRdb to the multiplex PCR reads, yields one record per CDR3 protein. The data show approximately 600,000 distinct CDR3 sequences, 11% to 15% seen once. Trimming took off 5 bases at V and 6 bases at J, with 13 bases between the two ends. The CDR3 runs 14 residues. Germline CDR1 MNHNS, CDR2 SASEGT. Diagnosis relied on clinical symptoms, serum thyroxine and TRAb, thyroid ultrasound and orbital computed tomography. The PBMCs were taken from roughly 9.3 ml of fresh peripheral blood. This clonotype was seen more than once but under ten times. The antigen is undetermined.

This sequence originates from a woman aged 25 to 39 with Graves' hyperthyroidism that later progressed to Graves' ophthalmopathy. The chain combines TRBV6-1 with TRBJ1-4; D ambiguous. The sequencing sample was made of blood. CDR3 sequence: CASSLSVAYEKLFF. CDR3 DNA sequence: TGTGCCAGCAGTTTATCGGTGGCGTATGAAAAACTGTTTTTT.